This is a list of T cell receptor beta chains from one sample in a study of T cell repertoires in cytomegalovirus infection. TCRdb re-called the reads with MiXCR, one entry per CDR3 protein. The data show about 200,000 distinct CDR3 sequences, 9.5% seen once. Sequencing used PBMCs. The receptors here all came from a human donor in good health (CMV status not recorded). Some clones in this sample may be carry-over from other donors' samples. CDR3s include the opening cysteine and the closing phenylalanine or tryptophan. A D gene is named only where the DNA matches it firmly. Clone sizes are given selectively: once, few, many, or a class where the clone is expanded.

abundance,d_gene,j_gene,v_gene,CDR3aa,CDR3nt
many,TRBD2,TRBJ2-1,TRBV9,CASSVAPSGRQDEQFF,TGTGCCAGCAGCGTAGCCCCGAGCGGGAGACAGGATGAGCAGTTCTTC
.,TRBD1,TRBJ1-1,TRBV11-2,CASSFYSRQGDTEAFF,TGTGCCAGCAGCTTTTATTCTAGACAGGGGGACACTGAAGCTTTCTTT
.,.,TRBJ2-5,TRBV7-9,CASRPGTNQETQYF,TGTGCCAGCAGACCAGGGACAAACCAAGAGACCCAGTACTTC
.,TRBD2,TRBJ2-1,TRBV20-1,CSARDSSGGLNEQFF,TGCAGTGCTAGAGATAGTAGCGGGGGGCTCAATGAGCAGTTCTTC
many,TRBD1,TRBJ1-4,TRBV27,CASSSRQGYEKLFF,TGTGCCAGCAGTTCTCGACAGGGCTATGAAAAACTGTTTTTT
many,.,TRBJ2-5,TRBV7-6,CASSQAIQETQYF,TGTGCCAGCAGCCAGGCCATTCAAGAGACCCAGTACTTC
many,TRBD1,TRBJ1-2,TRBV20-1,CSAEEPGGGYGYTF,TGCAGTGCCGAGGAACCAGGGGGCGGCTATGGCTACACCTTC
many,TRBD2,TRBJ2-1,TRBV19,CASSKEAGVTYNEQFF,TGTGCCAGTAGTAAAGAAGCGGGAGTCACCTACAATGAGCAGTTCTTC
many,TRBD1,TRBJ2-1,TRBV20-1,CSARPGQGAFEQFF,TGCAGTGCCAGACCGGGACAGGGGGCGTTTGAGCAGTTCTTC
many,TRBD2,TRBJ2-5,TRBV7-2,CASNALAGVETQYF,TGTGCCAGCAACGCACTAGCGGGGGTTGAGACCCAGTACTTC
.,.,TRBJ2-1,TRBV29-1,CSVNGLLAHEQFF,TGCAGCGTTAATGGACTTCTAGCCCATGAGCAGTTCTTC
many,.,TRBJ2-5,TRBV7-2,CASSSALAAQETQYF,TGTGCCAGCAGCTCTGCGCTAGCAGCCCAAGAGACCCAGTACTTC
.,.,TRBJ1-1,TRBV27,CASSLRGGRAFF,TGTGCCAGCAGTTTAAGAGGGGGGAGAGCTTTCTTT
few,.,TRBJ1-1,TRBV19,CASIQHRGNTEAFF,TGTGCCAGCATCCAACACCGTGGGAACACTGAAGCTTTCTTT
once,TRBD2,TRBJ2-7,TRBV28,CASSTSGRNSYEQYF,TGTGCCAGCAGTACTAGCGGGAGGAATTCCTACGAGCAGTACTTC
many,TRBD1,TRBJ2-7,TRBV28,CASSHDRGSSYEQYF,TGTGCCAGCAGCCACGACAGGGGGTCCTCCTACGAGCAGTACTTC
many,TRBD2,TRBJ2-3,TRBV7-2,CASSSQSSGRGQYF,TGTGCCAGCAGCTCTCAGTCAAGCGGGAGGGGGCAGTATTTT
.,.,TRBJ2-3,TRBV6-2/TRBV6-3,CASSYSHTDTDTQYF,TGTGCCAGCAGTTACTCGCACACAGACACAGATACGCAGTATTTT
many,TRBD1,TRBJ2-3,TRBV7-9,CASSPPRTGFGEDTQYF,TGTGCCAGCAGCCCACCCAGGACAGGGTTCGGGGAAGATACGCAGTATTTT
many,.,TRBJ2-2,TRBV7-7,CASSAKQGTGELFF,TGTGCTAGCAGCGCAAAGCAGGGCACCGGGGAGCTGTTTTTT
.,TRBD2,TRBJ2-2,TRBV7-3,CPSSLTTSGMVTGDLFF,TGTCCCAGCAGCTTAACGACTAGCGGGATGGTAACCGGGGACCTGTTTTTT
few,TRBD2,TRBJ2-1,TRBV29-1,CSVEEGLERHEQFF,TGCAGCGTTGAAGAGGGACTAGAGAGGCATGAGCAGTTCTTC
many,TRBD2,TRBJ2-1,TRBV7-2,CASSLARSGGYNEQFF,TGTGCCAGCAGCTTAGCGAGGAGCGGGGGGTACAATGAGCAGTTCTTC
.,.,TRBJ2-7,TRBV5-1,CASSLESKRPSYEQYF,TGCGCCAGCAGCTTGGAATCCAAGAGACCCTCCTACGAGCAGTACTTC
many,TRBD2,TRBJ2-5,TRBV7-7,CASSPGTSGGQETQYF,TGTGCTAGCAGCCCTGGGACTAGCGGGGGCCAAGAGACCCAGTACTTC
many,.,TRBJ2-2,TRBV7-6,CASSLASSGELFF,TGTGCCAGCAGCTTAGCCAGCTCCGGGGAGCTGTTTTTT
many,.,TRBJ1-4,TRBV11-2,CASSLARQTNEKLFF,TGTGCCAGCAGCTTAGCGAGGCAAACTAATGAAAAACTGTTTTTT
.,TRBD2,TRBJ2-7,TRBV7-9,CASSFSGGSYEQYF,TGTGCCAGCAGCTTTTCGGGGGGATCCTACGAGCAGTACTTC
many,.,TRBJ2-6,TRBV7-2,CASSPAGGRNSGANVLTF,TGTGCCAGCAGCCCCGCAGGGGGGAGGAACTCTGGGGCCAACGTCCTGACTTTC
many,.,TRBJ2-6,TRBV7-9,CASSKTVSGANVLTF,TGTGCCAGCAGCAAGACAGTCTCTGGGGCCAACGTCCTGACTTTC
.,.,TRBJ2-2,TRBV9,CASSPSPDTGELFF,TGTGCCAGCAGCCCCTCTCCAGACACCGGGGAGCTGTTTTTT
many,.,TRBJ2-1,TRBV7-2,CASSLVPQVGAEQFF,TGTGCCAGCAGCTTAGTCCCCCAAGTAGGGGCTGAGCAGTTCTTC
many,.,TRBJ1-5,TRBV6-2/TRBV6-3,CASSYIAGDQPQHF,TGTGCCAGCAGTTACATTGCCGGAGATCAGCCCCAGCATTTT
.,TRBD1,TRBJ2-7,TRBV18,CASSPRATGGNEQYF,TGTGCCAGCTCACCACGTGCGACAGGGGGAAACGAGCAGTACTTC
few,TRBD2,TRBJ2-1,TRBV28,CASSYPGLLAGVGEQFF,TGTGCCAGCAGTTACCCCGGACTGCTAGCGGGGGTCGGTGAGCAGTTCTTC
many,.,TRBJ2-7,TRBV7-2,CASSLLVPLLAYEQYF,TGTGCCAGCAGCTTATTGGTACCGCTTCTCGCCTACGAGCAGTACTTC